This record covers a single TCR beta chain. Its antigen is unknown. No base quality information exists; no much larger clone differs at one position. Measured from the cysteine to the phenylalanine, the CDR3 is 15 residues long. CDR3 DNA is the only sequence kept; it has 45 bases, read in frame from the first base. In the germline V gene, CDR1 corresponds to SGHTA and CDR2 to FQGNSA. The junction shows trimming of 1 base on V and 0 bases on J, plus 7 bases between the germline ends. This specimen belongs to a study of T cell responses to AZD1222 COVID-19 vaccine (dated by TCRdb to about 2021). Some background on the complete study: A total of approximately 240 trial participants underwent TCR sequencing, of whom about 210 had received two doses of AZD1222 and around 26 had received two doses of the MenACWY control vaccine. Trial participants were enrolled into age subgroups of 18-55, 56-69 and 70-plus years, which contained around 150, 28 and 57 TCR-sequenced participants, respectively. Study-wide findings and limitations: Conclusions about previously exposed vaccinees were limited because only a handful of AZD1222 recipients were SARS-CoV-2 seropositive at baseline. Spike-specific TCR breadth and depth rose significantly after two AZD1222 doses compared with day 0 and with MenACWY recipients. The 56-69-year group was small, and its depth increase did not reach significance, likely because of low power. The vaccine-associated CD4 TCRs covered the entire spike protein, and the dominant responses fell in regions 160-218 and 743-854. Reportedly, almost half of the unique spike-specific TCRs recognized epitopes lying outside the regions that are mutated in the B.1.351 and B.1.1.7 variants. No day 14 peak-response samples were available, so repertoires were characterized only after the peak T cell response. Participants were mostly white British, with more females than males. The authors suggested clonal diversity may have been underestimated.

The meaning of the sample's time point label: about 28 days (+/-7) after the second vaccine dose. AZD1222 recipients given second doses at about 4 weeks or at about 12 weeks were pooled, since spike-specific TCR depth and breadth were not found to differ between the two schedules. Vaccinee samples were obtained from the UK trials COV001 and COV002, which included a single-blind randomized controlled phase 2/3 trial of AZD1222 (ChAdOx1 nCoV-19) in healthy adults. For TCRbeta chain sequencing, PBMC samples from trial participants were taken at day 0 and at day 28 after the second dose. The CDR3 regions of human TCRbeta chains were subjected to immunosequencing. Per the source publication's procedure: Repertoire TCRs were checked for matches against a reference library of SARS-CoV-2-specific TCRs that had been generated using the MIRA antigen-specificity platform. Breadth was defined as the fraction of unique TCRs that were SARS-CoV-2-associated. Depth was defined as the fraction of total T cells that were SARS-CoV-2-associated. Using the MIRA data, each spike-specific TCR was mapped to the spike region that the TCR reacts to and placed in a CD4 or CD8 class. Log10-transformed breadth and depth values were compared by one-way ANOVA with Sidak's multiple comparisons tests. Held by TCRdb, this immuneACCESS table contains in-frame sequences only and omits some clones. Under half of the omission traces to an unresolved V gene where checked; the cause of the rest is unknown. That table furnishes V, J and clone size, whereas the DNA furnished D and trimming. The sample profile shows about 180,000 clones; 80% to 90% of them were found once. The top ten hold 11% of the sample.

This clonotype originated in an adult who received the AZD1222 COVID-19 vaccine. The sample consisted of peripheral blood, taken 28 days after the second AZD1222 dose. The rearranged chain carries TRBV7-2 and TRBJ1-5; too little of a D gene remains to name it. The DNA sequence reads TGTGCCAGCAGCTTAGTTACAGATAGCAATCAGCCCCAGCATTTT. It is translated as CASSLVTDSNQPQHF.